These T cell receptor beta chains were read from a single sample in a study of CD8+CD57+ T cells in acquired aplastic anemia. TCRdb processed the reads anew with MiXCR; each CDR3 protein has one entry. The sample holds over 150,000 distinct CDR3 sequences, 35% to 55% seen once. Sequenced input: sorted CD4+, CD8+, or CD8+CD57+ T cells (not recorded which) from PBMCs. The receptor source for this set is a human donor in good health. Both conserved end residues are part of each CDR3. The order of the fields is CDR3 length, D gene, J gene, clone size, V gene, CDR3 protein, CDR3 DNA. The D gene is left open where the match is weak. Clone sizes are given selectively: once, few, many, or a class where the clone is expanded.

>14|TRBD2|TRBJ2-3|many|TRBV20-1
CSAVPGLATDTQYF
TGCAGTGCTGTACCGGGACTAGCAACAGATACGCAGTATTTT
>12|.|TRBJ2-3|few|TRBV7-3
CASSFTGDTQYF
TGTGCCAGCAGCTTTACTGGGGATACGCAGTATTTT
>12|.|TRBJ2-1|.|TRBV19
CASSFHGTEQFF
TGTGCCAGTAGTTTCCACGGTACTGAGCAGTTCTTC
>13|.|TRBJ2-3|.|TRBV7-6
CASLGRDTDTQYF
TGTGCCAGCTTGGGCAGAGACACAGATACGCAGTATTTT
>13|.|TRBJ1-2|.|TRBV10-3
CAISEASLDGYTF
TGTGCCATCAGTGAGGCCAGCCTGGATGGCTACACCTTC
>20|TRBD2|TRBJ2-5|.|TRBV7-3
CASSLTRTTMGLAGGETQYF
TGTGCCAGCAGCTTAACTCGTACGACTATGGGACTAGCGGGAGGAGAGACCCAGTACTTC
>16|.|TRBJ2-2|few|TRBV30
CAWRLPHRSNTGELFF
TGTGCCTGGAGATTGCCTCACAGATCGAACACCGGGGAGCTGTTTTTT
>12|.|TRBJ2-7|.|TRBV6-2/TRBV6-3
CASSIRTNEQYF
TGTGCCAGCAGTATCAGGACAAACGAGCAGTACTTC
>17|.|TRBJ2-1|few|TRBV7-6
CASSLGPPGRVLLGQFF
TGTGCCAGCAGCTTAGGGCCCCCGGGACGGGTACTTCTAGGGCAGTTCTTC
>15|.|TRBJ1-1|once|TRBV6-1
CASKEDSLGNTETFF
TGTGCCAGCAAAGAGGACAGCCTCGGGAACACTGAAACTTTCTTT
>13|.|TRBJ1-5|.|TRBV24-1
CATSVAANQPQHF
TGTGCCACCAGTGTGGCCGCGAATCAGCCCCAGCATTTT
>15|TRBD2|TRBJ2-3|many|TRBV12-3/TRBV12-4
CASSLQGRVTDTQYF
TGTGCCAGCAGTTTGCAAGGGAGGGTCACAGATACGCAGTATTTT
>16|.|TRBJ1-6|many|TRBV6-5
CASSYVMSSYNSPLHF
TGTGCCAGCAGTTACGTGATGAGCTCCTATAATTCACCCCTCCACTTT
>13|.|TRBJ1-1|medium-sized|TRBV2
CASKRTMNTEAFF
TGTGCCAGCAAAAGAACTATGAACACTGAAGCTTTCTTT
>15|TRBD2|TRBJ2-5|.|TRBV12-3/TRBV12-4
CASSQRGLYQETQYF
TGTGCCAGCAGCCAGCGGGGGCTGTACCAAGAGACCCAGTACTTC
>15|TRBD1|TRBJ1-2|.|TRBV6-2/TRBV6-3
CASSPRGTGDYGYTF
TGTGCCAGCAGCCCAAGGGGGACAGGGGACTATGGCTACACCTTC
>15|.|TRBJ1-6|.|TRBV2
CASSEDRAFDSPLHF
TGTGCCAGCAGTGAAGACAGGGCTTTTGATTCACCCCTCCACTTT
>12|TRBD1|TRBJ2-5|.|TRBV7-8
CASTTGLETQYF
TGTGCCAGCACGACAGGGTTGGAGACCCAGTACTTC
>15|.|TRBJ1-5|many|TRBV19
CASSSRGGVNQPQHF
TGTGCCAGTAGTTCCCGGGGAGGGGTAAATCAGCCCCAGCATTTT
>19|TRBD1|TRBJ2-6|.|TRBV18
CASSPPWGQGNSGANVLTF
TGTGCCAGCTCACCCCCGTGGGGACAGGGTAACTCTGGAGCCAACGTCCTGACTTTC
>12|.|TRBJ2-5|.|TRBV29-1
CSVGGGSGTQYF
TGCAGCGTCGGTGGGGGATCGGGGACCCAGTACTTC
>12|TRBD2|TRBJ2-7|.|TRBV6-9
CASGGGTYEQYF
TGTGCCAGCGGCGGGGGGACCTACGAGCAGTACTTC
>13|TRBD1|TRBJ1-2|many|TRBV29-1
CSVGEGAGGGYTF
TGCAGCGTTGGAGAGGGTGCAGGGGGTGGCTACACCTTC
>15|.|TRBJ1-5|many|TRBV12-3/TRBV12-4
CASSAGRGGNQPQHF
TGTGCCAGCAGTGCCGGGAGGGGTGGCAATCAGCCCCAGCATTTT
>16|.|TRBJ2-7|.|TRBV5-1
CASSTGNWGPPYEQYF
TGCGCCAGCAGCACCGGGAACTGGGGACCTCCCTACGAGCAGTACTTC
>15|.|TRBJ2-3|many|TRBV5-1
CASSLDGQATDTQYF
TGCGCCAGCAGCTTGGACGGACAAGCCACAGATACGCAGTATTTT
>13|.|TRBJ1-1|.|TRBV5-6
CASSLGVNTEAFF
TGTGCCAGCAGCCTTGGTGTGAACACTGAAGCTTTCTTT
>12|.|TRBJ1-4|.|TRBV7-3
CASSPDRKGLFF
TGTGCCAGCAGCCCCGACAGGAAAGGGCTGTTTTTT
>16|.|TRBJ1-3|many|TRBV19
CASSIDRKLPGNTIYF
TGTGCCAGTAGTATAGACCGTAAACTGCCTGGAAACACCATATATTTT
>15|.|TRBJ2-1|.|TRBV25-1
CASSESLGLHNEQFF
TGTGCCAGCAGTGAATCTCTGGGACTTCACAATGAGCAGTTCTTC
>11|.|TRBJ1-2|.|TRBV7-3
CASSAQEGYTF
TGTGCCAGCAGCGCTCAGGAGGGCTACACCTTC
>14|.|TRBJ2-3|.|TRBV12-5
CASGLDRGADTQYF
TGTGCTAGTGGTTTGGATAGAGGTGCAGATACGCAGTATTTT
>13|TRBD1|TRBJ1-1|.|TRBV19
CASSVDRGTEAFF
TGTGCCAGTAGTGTGGACAGGGGCACTGAAGCTTTCTTT
>15|TRBD1|TRBJ1-6|few|TRBV5-1
CASSLGGQANSPLHF
TGCGCCAGCAGCTTGGGGGGACAGGCTAATTCACCCCTCCACTTT
>17|.|TRBJ1-3|.|TRBV9
CASSVASTLSSGSTIYF
TGTGCCAGCAGCGTAGCTAGCACCCTGAGCTCTGGAAGCACCATATATTTT
>17|.|TRBJ2-5|many|TRBV2
CASSPVRVHHRGETQYF
TGTGCCAGCAGTCCAGTTAGGGTGCACCACCGAGGAGAGACCCAGTACTTC
>15|TRBD2|TRBJ2-3|.|TRBV25-1
CASSFLLAGPDTQYF
TGTGCCAGTAGTTTCTTACTAGCGGGGCCAGATACGCAGTATTTT
>14|TRBD1|TRBJ2-3|few|TRBV20-1
CSVNTGGGADTQYF
TGCAGTGTCAACACAGGGGGCGGTGCAGATACGCAGTATTTT
>15|.|TRBJ1-6|many|TRBV27
CASSFTGEANSPLHF
TGTGCCAGCAGTTTTACAGGAGAGGCAAATTCACCCCTCCACTTT
>16|TRBD2|TRBJ2-3|many|TRBV5-1
CASSGLLAGITDTQYF
TGCGCCAGCAGCGGTCTCTTAGCGGGGATCACAGATACGCAGTATTTT
>19|.|TRBJ2-6|.|TRBV16
CASSQYKAAIFSGANVLTF
TGTGCCAGCAGCCAATATAAAGCAGCTATATTCTCTGGGGCCAACGTCCTGACTTTC
>16|TRBD1|TRBJ1-1|many|TRBV2
CASSEWAGGASLSAFF
TGTGCCAGCAGTGAATGGGCAGGGGGCGCATCATTGTCTGCTTTCTTT
>15|.|TRBJ2-1|once|TRBV24-1
CATSDLPSRVNEQFF
TGTGCCACCAGTGATTTACCCTCCCGAGTCAATGAGCAGTTCTTC
>16|.|TRBJ1-1|many|TRBV7-2
CASALLGLLKNTEAFF
TGTGCCAGCGCTCTGTTGGGGTTGTTGAAGAACACTGAAGCTTTCTTT
>13|.|TRBJ2-7|.|TRBV29-1
CSVEYVLGYEQYF
TGCAGCGTTGAATATGTTTTGGGGTACGAGCAGTACTTC
>18|TRBD1|TRBJ2-3|many|TRBV20-1
CSASTAGQENLSPTAKYF
TGCAGTGCTTCTACCGCCGGACAGGAAAACCTCTCCCCAACTGCGAAGTATTTT
>13|.|TRBJ2-7|many|TRBV6-5
CASSYSTPAEQYF
TGTGCCAGCAGTTACTCAACACCCGCCGAGCAGTACTTC
>14|TRBD2|TRBJ2-1|many|TRBV5-1
CASSRSGEYNEQFF
TGCGCCAGCAGCCGCAGCGGGGAATACAATGAGCAGTTCTTC
>16|.|TRBJ2-1|few|TRBV27
CASSWGSGVIGNEQFF
TGTGCCAGCAGTTGGGGGTCGGGGGTGATTGGCAATGAGCAGTTCTTC
>13|.|TRBJ2-1|many|TRBV5-5
CASSLGDLDEQFF
TGTGCCAGCAGCTTGGGGGATTTGGATGAGCAGTTCTTC
>14|.|TRBJ2-5|many|TRBV11-2
CASSYREQQETQYF
TGTGCCAGCAGTTACCGGGAGCAACAAGAGACCCAGTACTTC
>15|TRBD1|TRBJ2-1|.|TRBV20-1
CSARERQGMINEQFF
TGCAGTGCTAGAGAGAGACAGGGAATGATCAATGAGCAGTTCTTC
>14|.|TRBJ2-5|.|TRBV12-3/TRBV12-4
CASINSEAQETQYF
TGTGCCAGCATAAATTCGGAAGCCCAAGAGACCCAGTACTTC
>14|.|TRBJ2-5|few|TRBV5-6
CASSRGRIQETQYF
TGTGCCAGCAGCCGCGGACGGATTCAAGAGACCCAGTACTTC
>12|.|TRBJ2-1|.|TRBV11-2
CASSPRGSEQFF
TGTGCCAGCAGCCCCAGGGGTAGTGAGCAGTTCTTC
>12|.|TRBJ1-1|.|TRBV7-2
CASPDPNTEAFF
TGTGCCAGTCCGGACCCGAACACTGAAGCTTTCTTT
>16|TRBD2|TRBJ2-7|many|TRBV6-1
CASSPRGSGRSAEQYF
TGTGCCAGCAGTCCCCGAGGTAGCGGGAGGTCGGCGGAGCAGTACTTC